This T cell receptor beta chain was captured in a study of cytomegalovirus exposure and HLA in healthy donors. Regarding this clone: Its antigen is unknown.

PCR was performed using 60 Vbeta and 13 Jbeta primers. Libraries were prepared by immunoSEQ multiplex PCR; TCRdb keeps only in-frame clonotypes and omits some of them. Among some 70,000 clones listed, approximately 72% were seen once. Germline assignment: CDR1 LGHNA and CDR2 YSLEER. This CDR3 is 16 amino acids long. V lost 0 bases and J 5 bases, leaving 13 bases between the germline ends. Study results and limitations: Donor immune exposure was known only as CMV serostatus.

The receptor's source is a woman aged 25-40 years in good health and CMV-seronegative. The sample was PBMCs. The chain joins TRBV4-3 to TRBJ2-2; D is unresolved. The CDR3 DNA follows: TGCGCCAGCAGCCAAGATCGGTTGCTCAAGACCGGGGAGCTGTTTTTT. It specifies CASSQDRLLKTGELFF.